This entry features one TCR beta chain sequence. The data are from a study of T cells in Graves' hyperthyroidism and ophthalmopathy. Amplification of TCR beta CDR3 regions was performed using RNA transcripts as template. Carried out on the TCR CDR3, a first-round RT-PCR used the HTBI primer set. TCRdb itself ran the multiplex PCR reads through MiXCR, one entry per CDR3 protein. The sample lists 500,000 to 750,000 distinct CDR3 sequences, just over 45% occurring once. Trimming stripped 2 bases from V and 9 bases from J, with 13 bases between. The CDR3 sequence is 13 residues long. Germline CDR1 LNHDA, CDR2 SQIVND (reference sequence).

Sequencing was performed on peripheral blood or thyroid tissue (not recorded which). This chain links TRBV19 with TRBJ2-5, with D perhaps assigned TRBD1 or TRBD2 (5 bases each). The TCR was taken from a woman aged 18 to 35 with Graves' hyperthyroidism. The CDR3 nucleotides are TGTGCCAGTAGTATAAGGGGAGATCAGCCCCAGTACTTC. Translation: CASSIRGDQPQYF.